The next 32 T cell receptor beta chains were all read from a single sample in a study of tumor and adjacent non-tumor tissue in lung cancer listed by TCRdb under 2018. Bulk unsorted tissue served as the source for RNA extraction, and RNA quality was assessed using a NanoDrop ND-1000 and an Agilent 2100. For the normal lung samples, distant non-tumor tissue was collected more than 3 cm away from the tumor edge. The library was built by means of multiplex PCR. TCRdb records Illumina HiSeq 2500 as the sequencer. Following protocols modified from ARM-PCR, the researchers constructed TCRbeta libraries through three rounds of nested PCR with primers (Table S4). Using fastp trimming at Q25 and MiXCR clonotype assembly, TCRdb reanalyzed the public sequencing data and kept in-frame beta chains. Duplicate CDR3 protein sequences are folded into a single record with the most common DNA and genes. The sample includes 80,000 or so distinct CDR3 sequences, with about four fifths observed a single time. The ten largest make up approximately 55% of the sample.

Sequenced input: distant non-tumor lung tissue. The receptors originated from a man in his 60s with non-small cell lung cancer.

As regards this clonotype: The germline gene is not matched at one end of the junction; a read error may be the cause. The chain employs TRBV5-1 and TRBJ1-5, with a possible D match to TRBD1 (5 bases). The germline CDR1 and CDR2 sequences are SGHRS and YFSETQ. This CDR3 region has 13 residues. The CDR3 DNA sequence: TGCACCAGCAGCTACGGACTGGGGGAGCCCCAGCATTTT. This encodes CTSSYGLGEPQHF.

The rearrangement links TRBV11-3 to TRBJ2-1; 13 bases match TRBD2. V was pared by 2 bases and J by 0 bases, with 10 bases of the junction left unmatched. The CDR3 totals 20 residues. CDR1 and CDR2 from the germline V gene are SGHNT and YENEEA. CDR3 sequence: CASSLHAGTSGANSYNEQFF. CDR3 sequence (DNA): TGTGCCAGCAGCTTACACGCCGGGACTAGCGGGGCAAACTCCTACAATGAGCAGTTCTTC.

To note about this clonotype: A much larger clone differs from this one at a single base, so this may be a read error. This sequence joins TRBV12-3 or TRBV12-4 and TRBJ2-1; no definite D call. CDR3 length: 11 amino acids. The V end lost 8 bases, the J end lost 10 bases, and 12 bases lay between the germline ends. The CDR3 is CASPKGREQFF. CDR3 nucleotides: TGTGCCAGCCCCAAGGGCAGGGAGCAGTTCTTC.

This chain links TRBV20-1 with TRBJ2-1; D is unresolved. There are 15 residues in the CDR3. Per the germline V gene, CDR1 is DFQATT and CDR2 is SNEGSKA (reference sequence). Trimming removed 0 bases at V and 3 bases at J, with 12 bases between. The DNA of the CDR3 is TGCAGTGCTAGAGATCGGCCTAGTGGCTACAATGAGCAGTTCTTC. It is translated as CSARDRPSGYNEQFF.

A single count supports this clonotype. Sequence at one end of the junction differs from germline and may be a read error. The V call is TRBV6-5, the J call TRBJ2-6, with TRBD2 matching 10 bases. Germline CDR1 is MNHEY and CDR2 is SVGAGI. The CDR3 runs to 17 residues. The CDR3 loop reads CANSLAGASYGANVLTF. In DNA form, the CDR3 reads TGTGCCAACAGTCTAGCGGGAGCCAGCTATGGGGCCAACGTCCTGACTTTC.

On this clonotype itself: Since no conserved phenylalanine or tryptophan closes the CDR3, a read error is the likely cause. V is TRBV2 and J is TRBJ2-7; D may be TRBD1 (5 bases). V was trimmed by 1 base and J by 2 bases, leaving 9 bases between them. CDR1 is SNHLY, CDR2 FYNNEI, per germline. The CDR3 runs to 14 residues. CDR3 nucleotides: TGTGCCAGCAGTGAAGAAGCAGGGCCCTACGAGCAGTACCTC. Translation gives CASSEEAGPYEQYL.

The J gene is TRBJ2-5, the V gene TRBV12-5; 7 bases are a match to TRBD1. The CDR3 spans 14 residues. The germline V gene encodes CDR1 LGHNT and CDR2 FRNRAP. V was clipped by 2 bases and J by 5 bases; unmatched bases: 5. The DNA of the CDR3 is TGTGCTAGTGGTTTGAAAGGGGGCTTGGAGACCCAGTACTTC. Protein: CASGLKGGLETQYF. The full variable domain, rest sourced from reference TRBV12-5 and TRBJ2-5, is DARVTQTPRHKVTEMGQEVTMRCQPILGHNTVFWYRQTMMQGLELLAYFRNRAPLDDSGMPKDRFSAEMPDATLATLKIQPSEPRDSAVYFCASGLKGGLETQYFGPGTRLLVL.

Comment on this clonotype: At one boundary the junction diverges from the germline segment, which might be a read error. This rearrangement joins TRBV20-1 to TRBJ1-2; TRBD1 agrees at 9 bases. The germline V gene has CDR1 DFQATT and CDR2 SNEGSKA (reference sequence). CDR3 length: 14 residues. The CDR3 loop is CSTRDSGQGFGYTF. The DNA for the CDR3 is TGCAGTACTAGAGACTCGGGACAGGGATTTGGCTACACCTTC.

At least ten counts were recorded for this clonotype. J is TRBJ2-1 and V is TRBV20-1; 9 bases are a match to TRBD2. Losses at the gene ends were 0 bases for V and 8 bases for J; bases not matched to a gene: 17. CDR1 DFQATT and CDR2 SNEGSKA come from the germline V gene (reference sequence). The CDR3 is made up of 18 amino acids. The CDR3 DNA reads TGCAGTGCTAGAGACGGCGGGGGGCTAGCGGGGACTTGGGATGAGCAGTTCTTC. Translated: CSARDGGGLAGTWDEQFF.

Note on this clonotype: Relative to the germline gene, one junction end is altered; a read error may explain this. The chain couples TRBV20-1 to TRBJ2-1; 10 positions agree with TRBD2. This CDR3 is built from 15 residues. The V gene's germline CDR1 is DFQATT and CDR2 SNEGSKA (reference sequence). CDR3 amino acids: CRADSAGGPWNGQFF. The DNA for the CDR3 is TGCAGAGCTGACTCAGCGGGGGGGCCTTGGAATGGGCAGTTCTTC.

Notes on this clonotype: With a much larger clone just one base away, this may be a read error. V gene TRBV10-2 combines with J gene TRBJ2-1; either TRBD1 or TRBD2 may fit D (5 bases each). CDR1 is WSHSY, CDR2 SAAADI, per germline. The CDR3 is made up of 15 amino acids. CDR3 sequence (DNA): TGCGCCAACAGTCCTGAAAGGGACGCCTACAATGAGCAGTTCTTC. This gives the protein CANSPERDAYNEQFF.

To note about this clonotype: The junction departs from germline at one end; a sequencing error may be responsible. The V and J genes are TRBV6-1 and TRBJ1-1; D might be TRBD1 (6 bases). This CDR3 spans 14 amino acids. Per the germline V gene, CDR1 is MNHNS and CDR2 is SASEGT. This CDR3 reads CASRSGHLSAETFF. CDR3 DNA: TGTGCCAGCAGGTCGGGACATCTAAGCGCTGAAACTTTCTTT.

For this clonotype: In this CDR3 the conserved last residue, phenylalanine or tryptophan, is missing, so a read error is likely. CDR3 DNA sequence: TGTGCCAGCAGCCTCCCTGCGGAGGCGTCGAACACTGGGGAGCTGTTTGTT. It yields the protein CASSLPAEASNTGELFV. The rearrangement uses TRBV5-4 and TRBJ2-2, with D perhaps matching TRBD2 (5 bases). Germline loops: CDR1 SGHNT, CDR2 YYREEE (reference sequence). The CDR3 length is 17 residues.

Concerning this clonotype: Likely a read error: the CDR3 ends without its conserved phenylalanine or tryptophan. The chain joins TRBV20-1 to TRBJ2-1; possibly TRBD1 for D (6 bases). In germline, CDR1 is DFQATT, CDR2 SNEGSKA (reference sequence). The CDR3 runs 11 residues. The CDR3 DNA follows: TGTAGTGCAACAGGGTTCGATGAGCAGTTCTCC. This gives the protein CSATGFDEQFS.

With respect to this clonotype: The conserved closing phenylalanine or tryptophan is absent in this CDR3, likely reflecting a read error. The chain is built from TRBV6-1 and TRBJ1-5; D not resolved. Per the germline V gene, CDR1 is MNHNS and CDR2 is SASEGT. The CDR3 is made up of 13 amino acids. This CDR3 reads CTSTERPNQPQHS. The CDR3 coding sequence is TGTACCAGCACTGAACGACCCAATCAGCCCCAGCATTCT.

The V call is TRBV12-3 or TRBV12-4, the J call TRBJ1-6; 8 bases align to TRBD1. Trimming removed 10 bases from V and 10 bases from J; junction bases left unmatched: 18. The CDR3 extends over 16 amino acids. The CDR3 region has the DNA TGTGCCAACACCGCCAAGTCACAGGGGGTTGGCTCACCCCTCCACTTT. Its protein product is CANTAKSQGVGSPLHF.

This clonotype showed up just once. The chain uses TRBV11-2 and TRBJ1-6, with a possible D match to TRBD1 (6 bases). V gave up 1 base and J gave up 19 bases, with 23 bases separating them. This CDR3 comprises 15 residues. Germline V gene data show CDR1 as SGHAT and CDR2 as FQNNGV. The CDR3 loop reads CASSLGGDNNTPHHF. The CDR3 DNA reads TGTGCCAGCAGCTTAGGAGGGGACAATAATACACCCCATCACTTT.

Turning to this clonotype: Compared with germline, one end of the junction differs, possibly owing to a read error. The rearrangement uses TRBV4-2 and TRBJ2-1; D is possibly TRBD2 (6 bases). Per germline, CDR1 LGHNA and CDR2 YNFKEQ. This CDR3 region has 12 residues. The DNA of the CDR3 is TGTCCCAGCAGCCAAGTCGGGACTTCTAGGTTCTTC. Encoded protein: CPSSQVGTSRFF.

The genes are TRBV29-1 and TRBJ1-4, with no clear D. Germline loops: CDR1 SQVTM, CDR2 ANQGSEA. Trimming removed 3 bases at V and 7 bases at J, with 12 bases between. The CDR3 totals 13 residues. The CDR3 protein is CSVDGENIEKLFF. The CDR3 DNA sequence: TGCAGCGTTGACGGGGAGAATATTGAAAAACTGTTTTTT.

This chain links TRBV12-3 or TRBV12-4 with TRBJ2-7; 7 bases are a match to TRBD2. The CDR3 is 14 residues long. V shed 8 bases and J 6 bases; nucleotides not matched to a gene: 13. As DNA, the CDR3 is TGTGCCAGCTGCGCCGCGGGAGTCATAACCGAGCAGTACTTC. It is translated as CASCAAGVITEQYF.

This clonotype has a handful of counts. The chain recombines TRBV5-1 with TRBJ2-2; TRBD2 matches 10 bases. The ends lost 4 bases at V and 3 bases at J; junction bases unmatched: 6. CDR1 and CDR2 (germline): SGHRS, YFSETQ. The CDR3 is made up of 16 amino acids. The CDR3 spells CASSPLAGDDTGELFF. DNA for the CDR3: TGCGCCAGCAGCCCTCTAGCGGGAGATGACACCGGGGAGCTGTTTTTT.

A remark on this clonotype: The CDR3 end shows no conserved phenylalanine or tryptophan, and so a read error is likely. The CDR3 spells CNASIIADTDTQYS. As DNA, the CDR3 is TGTAATGCTTCAATAATTGCCGACACAGATACGCAGTATTCT. The rearrangement joins TRBV20-1 to TRBJ2-3; D is ambiguous. This CDR3 comprises 14 residues. Germline lookup yields CDR1 DFQATT and CDR2 SNEGSKA (reference sequence).

As concerns this clonotype: Since no conserved phenylalanine or tryptophan closes the CDR3, a read error is the likely cause. The V call is TRBV11-3, the J call TRBJ1-1; D call uncertain. Germline-derived CDR1 and CDR2 are SGHNT and YENEEA. CDR3 length: 14 amino acids. The CDR3 DNA sequence: TGTACCAGCAACTCGCACGGACGGCAGGCTGAAGCTTTCTGT. It translates to CTSNSHGRQAEAFC.

A word on this clonotype: The junction shows a germline mismatch at one end, possibly a read error. CDR3 coding DNA: TGCGGTGTCATTCGGTTCGGAGGGGGTAGCGGGAGCTCCTACAATGTGCAGTTCTTC. It yields the protein CGVIRFGGGSGSSYNVQFF. This rearrangement joins TRBV20-1 to TRBJ2-1; TRBD2 matches 9 bases. Per germline, CDR1 DFQATT and CDR2 SNEGSKA (reference sequence). The CDR3 has 19 amino acids.

Comment on this clonotype: A read error may explain this, as a much larger clone is one base away. The chain recombines TRBV12-3 or TRBV12-4 with TRBJ2-5, with 8 bases that match TRBD2. This CDR3 spans 15 amino acids. V lost 4 bases, J lost 4 bases, and 8 bases stayed unmatched. The CDR3 nucleotides are TGTGCCAGCAGTTCTAGCGGGTGGGCTTTAGAGACCCAGTACTTC. Translation gives CASSSSGWALETQYF.

To note about this clonotype: A read error may produce the germline difference seen at one junction end. This rearrangement joins TRBV11-1 to TRBJ2-7; TRBD1 agrees at 9 bases. The CDR3 extends over 16 amino acids. Germline V gene data show CDR1 as SGHAT and CDR2 as FQDESV (reference sequence). CDR3 bases: TGTGCCAGCGGCTTTTCCGGACAGGGGATACCCTACGAGCAGTACTTC. It translates to CASGFSGQGIPYEQYF. The whole variable domain, filled in from reference TRBV11-1 and TRBJ2-7, reads EAEVAQSPRYKITEKSQAVAFWCDPISGHATLYWYRQILGQGPELLVQFQDESVVDDSQLPKDRFSAERLKGVDSTLKIQPAELGDSAMYLCASGFSGQGIPYEQYFGPGTRLTVT.

For this clonotype: In this CDR3 the conserved last residue, phenylalanine or tryptophan, is missing, so a read error is likely. The genes are TRBV11-1 and TRBJ2-1; 11 bases are a match to TRBD2. The CDR3 extends over 17 amino acids. Germline assignment: CDR1 SGHAT and CDR2 FQDESV (reference sequence). The trim removed 2 bases at V and 5 bases at J, leaving 8 bases unmatched. CDR3 coding DNA: TGTGCCAGCAGCTTACCTCGGCTAGCGGGAGGCAACAATGAGCAGTTCTCT. Amino acid sequence: CASSLPRLAGGNNEQFS.

In the case of this clonotype: A read error may produce the germline difference seen at one junction end. The chain carries TRBV11-2 and TRBJ2-6; 11 bases align to TRBD2. CDR3 length equals 18 residues. Germline CDR1 reads SGHAT; CDR2 reads FQNNGV. For the CDR3, the DNA is TGTGCCAGCAGTCCAACTAGCGGGGGAACCACTGGGGTCAACGTCCCGACTTTC. Residues: CASSPTSGGTTGVNVPTF.

Worth noting for this clonotype: One junction end disagrees with the germline gene, perhaps due to a read error. The chain has TRBV4-3 and TRBJ2-7; TRBD1 aligns across 8 bases. Germline V lookup: CDR1 LGHNA, CDR2 YSLEER. The CDR3 is 17 amino acids. The CDR3 DNA sequence: TGCGCCAGCAGCCAAGGAATCATGACAGGGGCCGCCTACGAGCAGCACTTC. Protein product: CASSQGIMTGAAYEQHF.

About this clonotype itself: The final CDR3 position lacks the conserved phenylalanine or tryptophan, pointing to a likely read error. This chain links TRBV20-1 with TRBJ1-1; D may be TRBD1 (6 bases). CDR3 length: 14 residues. Germline CDR1 and CDR2: DFQATT and SNEGSKA (reference sequence). V gave up 4 bases and J gave up 4 bases, with 16 bases separating them. CDR3 sequence reads: CSATAGADVTEAFI. The CDR3 bases are TGCAGTGCTACGGCGGGGGCTGATGTCACTGAAGCTTTCATT.

About this clonotype itself: A junction end diverges from the germline sequence, so it may reflect a read error. The V and J genes are TRBV11-2 and TRBJ2-2; D is ambiguous. CDR1 is SGHAT and CDR2 is FQNNGV in the germline V gene. This CDR3 spans 15 amino acids. CDR3 protein: CTSSEGDRSTRELFF. In DNA, the CDR3 is TGTACCAGCAGCGAAGGTGACCGAAGCACCAGGGAGCTGTTTTTT.

The chain links TRBV7-2 to TRBJ2-7, with D perhaps matching TRBD1 (6 bases). CDR1 and CDR2 (germline): SGHTA, FQGNSA. V was trimmed by 3 bases and J by 1 base, leaving 10 bases between them. This CDR3 contains 14 residues. The CDR3 region has the DNA TGTGCCAGCAGCTTGGACAGCTCTTCCTACGAGCAGTACTTC. This gives the protein CASSLDSSSYEQYF.